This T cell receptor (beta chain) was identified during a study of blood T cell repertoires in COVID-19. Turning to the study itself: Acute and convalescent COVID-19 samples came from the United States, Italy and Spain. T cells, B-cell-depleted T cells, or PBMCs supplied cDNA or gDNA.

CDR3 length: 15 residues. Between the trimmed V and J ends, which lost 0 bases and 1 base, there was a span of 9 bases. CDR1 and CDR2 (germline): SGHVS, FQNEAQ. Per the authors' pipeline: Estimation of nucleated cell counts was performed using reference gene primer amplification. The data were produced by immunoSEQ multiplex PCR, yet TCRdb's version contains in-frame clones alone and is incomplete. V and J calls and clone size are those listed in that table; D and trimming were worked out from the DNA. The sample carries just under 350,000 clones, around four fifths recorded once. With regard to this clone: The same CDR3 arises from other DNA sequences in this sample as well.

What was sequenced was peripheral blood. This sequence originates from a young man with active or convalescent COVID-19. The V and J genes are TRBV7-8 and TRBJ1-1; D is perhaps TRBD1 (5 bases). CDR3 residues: CASSLARQGNTEAFF. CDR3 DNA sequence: TGTGCCAGCAGCTTAGCTCGCCAGGGGAACACTGAAGCTTTCTTT.